The rows below give T cell receptor beta chains drawn from one sample of a study of monozygotic twins with inflammatory bowel disease. TCRdb re-called the 5' RACE reads and shows each CDR3 protein once, DNA omitted. Found here are about 420,000 distinct CDR3 sequences; the top ten clones hold 2% to 3%. What was sequenced was blood. These receptors were obtained from a human donor with ulcerative colitis or Crohn's disease, or a healthy co-twin of an affected twin (not recorded which). The CDR3 runs from the conserved cysteine through the conserved F or W.

>TRBJ1-1|TRBV6-5
CASSYPRGGRTEAFF
>TRBJ2-7|TRBV2
CASSAETQGLSYEQYF
>TRBJ2-1|TRBV5-1
CASSLDGGLGAYNEQFF
>TRBJ1-1|TRBV30
CAWRDTEDTEAFF
>TRBJ2-1|TRBV5-1
CASSLERLAAAILSYNEQFF
>TRBJ2-5|TRBV7-9
CASIDTTAGGETQYF
>TRBJ1-5|TRBV12-3/TRBV12-4
CASTIGLSQPQHF
>TRBJ2-2|TRBV20-1
CSARVGTSFSGELFF
>TRBJ2-7|TRBV19
CASSIAPGQGNEQYF
>TRBJ1-2|TRBV28
CASSLLGGLGYTF
>TRBJ2-3|TRBV5-1
CASSLGQGARDTQYF
>TRBJ1-2|TRBV9
CASSVVMGFSDGYTF
>TRBJ1-1|TRBV7-9
CASSLTPDRVTEAFF
>TRBJ2-2|TRBV18
CASSRSPGDRVTGELFF